Sequencing of this TCR gamma chain was carried out in a study of Vδ1+ human thymocytes. Study-level points and caveats: Unexpected Vdelta2 sequences could cause misinterpretation of bulk repertoire data. Thymic delta-chain repertoires held approximately 20% Vdelta2 sequences and few Vdelta3, despite high sort purity. In the thymus, TRG and TRD repertoires looked highly polyclonal with Gaussian CDR3 lengths.

Thymocytes were sorted as CD3+ TCRVdelta1+ TCRVdelta2- after alphabeta T cell depletion. In regard to this clone: The antigen is undetermined.

There are 15 residues in the CDR3. V lost 0 bases and J lost 3; bases outside the gene matches: 8. CDR1 is GITISATS, CDR2 ISYDGTV, per germline (reference sequence). Sequences come from RNA converted to cDNA by reverse transcription. Multiplex PCR used pooled V-gene forward primers and a constant-region reverse primer to amplify CDR3s. TCRdb re-analyzed the multiplex PCR reads via CATT. The sample lists more than 35,000 gamma-chain clones; about 19% were seen once. The TCR sequence derives from a girl less than two years old who had congenital heart surgery. The sample taken for sequencing was Vdelta1+ gamma-delta thymocytes from the thymus. The subset was: FACS-sorted CD3+ TCRalphabeta- TCRVdelta1+ TCRVdelta2- thymocytes. The chain has TRGV9 and TRGJ1 or TRGJ2. The CDR3 nucleotides read TGTGCCTTGTGGGAGGTGATTTTGCCTTATTATAAGAAACTCTTT. This encodes CALWEVILPYYKKLF.